Listed below are T cell receptor beta chains from one sample, sequenced in a study of Ad26.COV2.S vaccination and SARS-CoV-2 variants. The repertoire was sequenced with immunoSEQ multiplex PCR; TCRdb's copy has only in-frame clones and lacks some. Here the sample spans around 300,000 clones, about 89% being singletons. The specimen was peripheral blood, collected in a trial of Ad26.COV2.S vaccine versus placebo. These TCRs come from a person between 18 and 60 years old who received the Ad26.COV2.S COVID-19 vaccine or a placebo. Each CDR3 is given with its conserved first and last residue. Each record gives: V gene, D gene, J gene, clone size, CDR3 DNA, CDR3 protein. A D gene is named only where the DNA matches it firmly. Only some rows state a clone size, as once, few, many or a class for expanded clones.

TRBV9,NA,TRBJ2-1,NA,TGTGCCAGCAGCCTACACTCTGGGCGTAACAATGAGCAGTTCTTC,CASSLHSGRNNEQFF
TRBV7-2,NA,TRBJ1-3,NA,TGTGCCAGCAGCTTAGCGGTCACCGGTGGAAACACCATATATTTT,CASSLAVTGGNTIYF
TRBV18,NA,TRBJ1-1,once,TGTGCCAGCTCACCACCGATGAAAAGGGAGACTGAAGCTTTCTTT,CASSPPMKRETEAFF
TRBV5-1,TRBD1,TRBJ1-1,NA,TGCGCCAGCAGTTTACCCGGGACAGGGGACACTGAAGCTTTCTTT,CASSLPGTGDTEAFF
TRBV2,TRBD1,TRBJ1-5,NA,TGTGCCAGCAGGAGAGGACAGGACAATCAGCCCCAGCATTTT,CASRRGQDNQPQHF
TRBV7-6,TRBD1,TRBJ1-1,NA,TGTGCCAGCAGTTTGAGGGGACAGGGGGCGAGGGGCACTGAAGCTTTCTTT,CASSLRGQGARGTEAFF
TRBV9,NA,TRBJ2-7,NA,TGTGCCAGCAGCGTAGACTTGGGTTCCTACGAGCAGTACTTC,CASSVDLGSYEQYF
TRBV10-3,TRBD2,TRBJ2-7,NA,TGTGCCATCAGTGATGGGACTAGCGGGGATGCAGATCAGTACTTC,CAISDGTSGDADQYF
TRBV28,NA,TRBJ1-6,NA,TGTGCCAGCAGTTCCCGGACATGGTATAATTCACCCCTCCACTTT,CASSSRTWYNSPLHF
TRBV28,TRBD2,TRBJ2-7,NA,TGTGCCAGCAGTTTACGGCGGGAGGACTACGAGCAGTACTTC,CASSLRREDYEQYF
TRBV11-2,NA,TRBJ2-2,NA,TGTGCCAGCAGCTTAGGTGCCCTAGTTAACACCGGGAAGCTGTTTTTT,CASSLGALVNTGKLFF
TRBV12-3/TRBV12-4,NA,TRBJ2-7,NA,TGTGCCAGCAGTTTCCTCGGGGCCGAGCAGTACTTC,CASSFLGAEQYF
TRBV19,NA,TRBJ2-1,once,TGTGCCAGTAGTATAGGGCAGGTCCAAAGCAATGAGCAGTTCTTC,CASSIGQVQSNEQFF
TRBV11-2,TRBD1,TRBJ2-5,NA,TGTGCCAGCAGCTTCGACAGGGTGACCGAGACCCAGTACTTC,CASSFDRVTETQYF
TRBV2,TRBD1,TRBJ2-5,NA,TGTGCCAGCAGCAGAGAACAGGGGGCTTCCGAGACCCAGTACTTC,CASSREQGASETQYF
TRBV19,NA,TRBJ2-5,NA,TGTGCCAGTAGTAAGGCCTTCCAAGAGACCCAGTACTTC,CASSKAFQETQYF
TRBV7-9,TRBD1,TRBJ2-3,NA,TGTGCCAGCAGCTTAGGAAGGGACAGGAGTTCAGATACGCAGTATTTT,CASSLGRDRSSDTQYF
TRBV6-2/TRBV6-3,TRBD1,TRBJ2-1,NA,TGTGCCAGCAGTCGGACAGGGAGCTCCTACAATGAGCAGTTCTTC,CASSRTGSSYNEQFF
TRBV21-1,NA,TRBJ2-3,NA,TGTGCCAGCAGCAAGGACAGGGATGGCACAGATACGCAGTATTTT,CASSKDRDGTDTQYF
TRBV11-1,TRBD2,TRBJ2-3,NA,TGTGCCAGCAGCTTAGAAGGACTAGCCACAGATACGCAGTATTTT,CASSLEGLATDTQYF
TRBV23-1,TRBD1,TRBJ2-7,NA,TGCGCCAGCAGTCATCCCCCTCGGGGACAGGAGGGCTCCGAGCAGTACTTC,CASSHPPRGQEGSEQYF
TRBV5-1,NA,TRBJ1-3,NA,TGCGCCAGCAGCTTGGACCAGACAGACTCTGGAAACACCATATATTTT,CASSLDQTDSGNTIYF
TRBV9,TRBD2,TRBJ2-1,NA,TGTGCCAGCAGCAAGATGACTAGCGGGGTTACCTCCTACAATGAGCAGTTCTTC,CASSKMTSGVTSYNEQFF
TRBV11-2,NA,TRBJ2-3,NA,TGTGCCAGCAGCTTAGATCCCGACAGGAGCACAGATACGCAGTATTTT,CASSLDPDRSTDTQYF
TRBV4-3,TRBD2,TRBJ2-2,few,TGCGCCAGCAGCCAAGGAATATTGGGTGGGACTAGCGGGGATACCGGGGAGCTGTTTTTT,CASSQGILGGTSGDTGELFF
TRBV4-2,TRBD2,TRBJ2-1,NA,TGTGCCAGCAGCCAAGATCTCGCGGGGGCCTACAATGAGCAGTTCTTC,CASSQDLAGAYNEQFF
TRBV15,NA,TRBJ1-4,once,TGTGCCACCAGCAGAGAAGGGGAAAAACTGTTTTTT,CATSREGEKLFF
TRBV5-3,NA,TRBJ2-7,once,TGTGCCAGAACCCACCCGGACCGGGACTGGGGCAGCTCCTACGAGCAGTACTTC,CARTHPDRDWGSSYEQYF
TRBV5-4,TRBD1,TRBJ1-2,once,TGTGCCAGCAGCCCGACCCTCAGGGACAGGGATGGCTACACCTTC,CASSPTLRDRDGYTF
TRBV9,TRBD1,TRBJ1-1,NA,TGTGCCAGCAGCGTAGACGACAGGGGTGGGACTGAAGCTTTCTTT,CASSVDDRGGTEAFF
TRBV5-1,NA,TRBJ2-3,NA,TGCGCCAGCAGCTCCGACTATAGCGGCACAGATACGCAGTATTTT,CASSSDYSGTDTQYF
TRBV11-2,NA,TRBJ1-5,NA,TGTGCCAGCAGCTTAGATGACTGGGGCAATCAGCCCCAGCATTTT,CASSLDDWGNQPQHF
TRBV29-1,TRBD1,TRBJ1-1,NA,TGCAGCGCAATCGACAGGGGATCGGGTGGCACTGAAGCTTTCTTT,CSAIDRGSGGTEAFF
TRBV27,TRBD2,TRBJ2-7,NA,TGTGCCAGCACCGCCCATAGCGGGAGAACCTCCTACGAGCAGTACTTC,CASTAHSGRTSYEQYF
TRBV5-6,TRBD1,TRBJ2-3,NA,TGTGCCAGCAGCTTGAGGACAGGGGGCGCTTACACAGATACGCAGTATTTT,CASSLRTGGAYTDTQYF